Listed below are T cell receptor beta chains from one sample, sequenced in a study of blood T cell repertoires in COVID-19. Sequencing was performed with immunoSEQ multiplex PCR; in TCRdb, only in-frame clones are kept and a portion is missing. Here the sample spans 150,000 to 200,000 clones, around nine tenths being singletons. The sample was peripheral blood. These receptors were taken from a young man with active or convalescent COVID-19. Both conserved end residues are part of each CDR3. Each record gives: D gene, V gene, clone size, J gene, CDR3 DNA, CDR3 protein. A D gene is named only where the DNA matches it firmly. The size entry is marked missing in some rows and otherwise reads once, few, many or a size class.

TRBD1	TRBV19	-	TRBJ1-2	TGTGCCAGTAGTATACCGAGACAGGGCTGGTATGGCTACACCTTC	CASSIPRQGWYGYTF
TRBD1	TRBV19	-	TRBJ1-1	TGTGCCAGTCGACCCAGGGGGAAGACTGAAGCTTTCTTT	CASRPRGKTEAFF
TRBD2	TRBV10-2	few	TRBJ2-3	TGCGCCAGCAGTGCCCCACTAGCGGGGTTTAGCACAGATACGCAGTATTTT	CASSAPLAGFSTDTQYF
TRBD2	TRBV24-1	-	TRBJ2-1	TGTGCCACCAGTGACGCGACTAGCGGGAGGGCCAGGTACAATGAGCAGTTCTTC	CATSDATSGRARYNEQFF
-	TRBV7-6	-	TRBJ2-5	TGTGCCAGCAGCTTAGAGGCGGCGTACCAAGAGACCCAGTACTTC	CASSLEAAYQETQYF
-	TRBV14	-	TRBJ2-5	TGTGCCAGCAGCCAAGAGGGGCCTGAGACCCAGTACTTC	CASSQEGPETQYF
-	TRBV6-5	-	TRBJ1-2	TGTGCCAGCATTGCGTTACCAGGACTAAGTGCTGGCTACACCTTC	CASIALPGLSAGYTF
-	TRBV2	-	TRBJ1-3	TGTGCCAGCAGTCAGACAGACTCTGGAAACACCATATATTTT	CASSQTDSGNTIYF
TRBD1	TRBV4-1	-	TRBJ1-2	TGCGCCAGCAGCCAAGAGGGATGGACAGGCCGGGACTATGGCTACACCTTC	CASSQEGWTGRDYGYTF
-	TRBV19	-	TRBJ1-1	TGTGCCAGTAGTATAGGACGGGAGAACACTGAAGCTTTCTTT	CASSIGRENTEAFF
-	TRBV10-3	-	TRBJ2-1	TGTGCCATCAGTGAGAGGTTGGGGAGCAATGAGCAGTTCTTC	CAISERLGSNEQFF
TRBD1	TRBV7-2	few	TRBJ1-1	TGTGCCAGCAGCCGGGACAGGGTGGCCACTGAAGCTTTCTTT	CASSRDRVATEAFF
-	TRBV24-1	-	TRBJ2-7	TGTGCCACCAGTGGGGCTCCTCCGTTCGGCGGGGACTCCTACGAGCAGTACTTC	CATSGAPPFGGDSYEQYF
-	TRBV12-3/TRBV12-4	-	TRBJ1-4	TGTGCCAGCAGGACGGGGGGAGACAGTCCGATTTTT	CASRTGGDSPIF
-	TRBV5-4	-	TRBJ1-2	TGTGCCAGCAGCTTTCTCAGACATGATGGCTACACCTTC	CASSFLRHDGYTF
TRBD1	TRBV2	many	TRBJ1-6	TGTGCCACCCAGGGGGCTGGTTCACCCCTCCACTTT	CATQGAGSPLHF
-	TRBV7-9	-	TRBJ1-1	TGTGCCAGCAGCTTCAGTACGAACACTGAAGCTTTCTTT	CASSFSTNTEAFF